This T cell receptor (beta chain) was observed in a study of T cells in localized non-small cell lung cancer. A remark on this clone: The junction shows a germline mismatch at one end, possibly a read error.

Profiled with immunoSEQ multiplex PCR; TCRdb holds only in-frame clones, not every one. The table records 50,000 to 75,000 clones, 70% to 90% of them present only once. The CDR3 consists of 14 residues. Germline loops: CDR1 MNHEY, CDR2 SMNVEV (reference sequence). This clonotype was sampled from a man aged 40 to 70 with stage I squamous cell lung carcinoma. This specimen consisted of peripheral blood, obtained before any cancer treatment. The rearrangement uses TRBV27 and TRBJ2-3; 8 positions match TRBD2. Here the CDR3 reads CASRSGISTDTQYF. The CDR3 DNA reads as TGTGCCTCACGTAGCGGGATAAGCACTGATACGCAGTATTTT.